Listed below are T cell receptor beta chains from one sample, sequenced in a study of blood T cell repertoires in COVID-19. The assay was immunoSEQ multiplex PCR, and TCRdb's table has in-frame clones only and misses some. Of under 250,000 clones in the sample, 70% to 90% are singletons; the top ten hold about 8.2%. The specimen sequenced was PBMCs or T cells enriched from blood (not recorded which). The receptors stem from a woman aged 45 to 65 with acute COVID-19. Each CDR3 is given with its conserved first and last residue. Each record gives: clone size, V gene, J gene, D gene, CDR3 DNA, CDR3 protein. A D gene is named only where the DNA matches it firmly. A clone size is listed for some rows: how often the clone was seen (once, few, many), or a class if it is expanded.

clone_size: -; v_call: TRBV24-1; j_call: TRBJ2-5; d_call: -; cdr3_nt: TGTGCCACCAGTGATCCAGGGCGGGAGACCCAGTACTTC; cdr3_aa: CATSDPGRETQYF
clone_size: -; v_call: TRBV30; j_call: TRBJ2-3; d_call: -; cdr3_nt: TGTGCCTGGAGTGTTTCGGGCACAGATACGCAGTATTTT; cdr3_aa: CAWSVSGTDTQYF
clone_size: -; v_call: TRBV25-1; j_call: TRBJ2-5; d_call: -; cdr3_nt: TGTGCCAGCAGTGAATGGGGGACAAGTCGGGAAGAGACCCAGTACTTC; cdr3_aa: CASSEWGTSREETQYF
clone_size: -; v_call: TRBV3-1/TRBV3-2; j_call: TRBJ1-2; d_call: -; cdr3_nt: TGTGCCAGCAGCCAAGTAAGGAGGGGTCTAGGCTACACCTTC; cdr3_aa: CASSQVRRGLGYTF
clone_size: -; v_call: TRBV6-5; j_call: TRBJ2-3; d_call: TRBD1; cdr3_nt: TGTGCCAGCACCCGGGACAGGGCAGATACGCAGTATTTT; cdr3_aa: CASTRDRADTQYF
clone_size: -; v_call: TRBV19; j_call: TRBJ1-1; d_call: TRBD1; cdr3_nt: TGTGCCAGTAGGGTCGACAGGGGCGCTGAAGCTTTCTTT; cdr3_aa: CASRVDRGAEAFF
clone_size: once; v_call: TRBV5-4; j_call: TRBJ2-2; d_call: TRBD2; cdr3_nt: TGTGCCAGCAGCTTCCGGCGCGGGGGGGCAAAGACCGGGGAGCTGTTTTTT; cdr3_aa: CASSFRRGGAKTGELFF
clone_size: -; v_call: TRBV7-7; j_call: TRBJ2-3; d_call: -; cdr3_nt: TGTGCTAGCAGCCCCCTGTGGGGGGTAGGCACAGATACGCAGTATTTT; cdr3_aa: CASSPLWGVGTDTQYF
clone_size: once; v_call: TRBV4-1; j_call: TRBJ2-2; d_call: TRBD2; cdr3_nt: TGCGCCAGCAGCCAGGGACTAGCGGGGATTAACACCGGGGAGCTGTTTTTT; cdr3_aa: CASSQGLAGINTGELFF
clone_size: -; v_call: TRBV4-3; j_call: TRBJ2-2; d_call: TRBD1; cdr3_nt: TGCGCCAGCAGCCAATCTGGGACAGGGGGAGAGGAGCTGTTTTTT; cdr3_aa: CASSQSGTGGEELFF
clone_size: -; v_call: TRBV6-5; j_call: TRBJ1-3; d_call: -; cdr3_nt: TGTGCCAGCAGTTACGCGCTACCTGGAAACACCATATATTTT; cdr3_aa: CASSYALPGNTIYF
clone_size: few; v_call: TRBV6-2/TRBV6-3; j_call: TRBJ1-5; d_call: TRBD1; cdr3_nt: TGTGCCAGCAGCCCTGGACAGGGAATTAATCAGCCCCAGCATTTT; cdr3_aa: CASSPGQGINQPQHF
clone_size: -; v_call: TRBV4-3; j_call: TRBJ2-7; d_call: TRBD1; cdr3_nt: TGCGCCAGCAGCCAATCCGGGACAGGTGAGACCTACGAGCAGTACTTC; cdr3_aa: CASSQSGTGETYEQYF
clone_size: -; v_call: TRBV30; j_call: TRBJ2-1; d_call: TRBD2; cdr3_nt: TGTGCCCTGGAAGGGAGCGGGGGCCACAATGAGCAGTTCTTC; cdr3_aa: CALEGSGGHNEQFF
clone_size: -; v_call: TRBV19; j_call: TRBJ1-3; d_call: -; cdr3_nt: TGTGCCAGTACCCAGGGGTCTGGAAACACCATATATTTT; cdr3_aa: CASTQGSGNTIYF
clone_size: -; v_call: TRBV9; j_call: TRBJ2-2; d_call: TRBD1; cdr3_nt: TGTGCCAGCAGCGTAGGGGGACAGGGGGCTTATACCGGGGAGCTGTTTTTT; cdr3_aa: CASSVGGQGAYTGELFF
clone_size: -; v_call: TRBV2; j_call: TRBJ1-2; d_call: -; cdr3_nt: TGTGCCAGCAGGGAAGACGCGATCACCTTC; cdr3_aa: CASREDAITF
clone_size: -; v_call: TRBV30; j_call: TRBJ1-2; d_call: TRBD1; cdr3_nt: TGTGCCTGGATGAGAGGACAGGTCGACTACACCTTC; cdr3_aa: CAWMRGQVDYTF
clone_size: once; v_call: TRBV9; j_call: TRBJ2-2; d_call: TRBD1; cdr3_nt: TGTGCCAGCAGCCTCCCCTCGGGGACAGGAGGCACCGGGGAGCTGTTTTTT; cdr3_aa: CASSLPSGTGGTGELFF
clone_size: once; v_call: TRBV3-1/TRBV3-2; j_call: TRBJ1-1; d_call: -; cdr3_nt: TGTGCCAGCAGCCTTTCCCAGAACACTGAAGCTTTCTTT; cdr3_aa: CASSLSQNTEAFF
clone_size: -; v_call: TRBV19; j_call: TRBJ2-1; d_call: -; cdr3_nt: TGTGCCAGTAGCCGGGACTCAAAGCTCAATGAGCAGTTCTTC; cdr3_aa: CASSRDSKLNEQFF
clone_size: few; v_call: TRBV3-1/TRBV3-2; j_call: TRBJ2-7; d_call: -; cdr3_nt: TGTGCCAGCAGCAAAGGGACAATATACTACGAGCAGTACTTC; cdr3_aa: CASSKGTIYYEQYF
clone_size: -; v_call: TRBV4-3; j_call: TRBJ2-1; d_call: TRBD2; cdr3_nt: TGCGCCAGCAGCCAACTAGCGGGGGGGCCCTCCAATGAGCAGTTCTTC; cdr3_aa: CASSQLAGGPSNEQFF
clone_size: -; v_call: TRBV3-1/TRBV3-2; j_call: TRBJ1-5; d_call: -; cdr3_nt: TGTGCCAGCAGCCAAGATACTGGTCAGCCCCAGCATTTT; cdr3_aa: CASSQDTGQPQHF
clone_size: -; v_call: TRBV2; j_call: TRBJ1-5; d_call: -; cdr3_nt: TGTGCCAGCAGTGAAGGTAACAGGGCGTCTCAGCCCCAGCATTTT; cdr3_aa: CASSEGNRASQPQHF
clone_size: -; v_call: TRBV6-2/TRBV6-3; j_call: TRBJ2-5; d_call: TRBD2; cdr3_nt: TGTGCCAGCAGTTACACTAGCGGGGGGGGAGAGACCCAGTACTTC; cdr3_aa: CASSYTSGGGETQYF